These T cell receptor beta chains were read from a single sample in a study of identical twins. MiXCR, applied by TCRdb to the 5' RACE reads, yields one record per CDR3 protein. Of nearly 900,000 distinct CDR3 sequences in the sample, about 12% were seen once. The sample was also reused in another study, on yellow fever vaccine responses in identical twins.

The sample consisted of PBMCs. All receptors come from a woman younger than 30 in good health. Both conserved end residues are trimmed from each CDR3. Where a row states a size, it is once, few, many or the class of an expanded clone; other rows omit it.

j_gene	abundance	v_gene	CDR3aa
TRBJ2-1	.	TRBV6-4	ASSASASGSYYEQF
TRBJ2-2	few	TRBV20-1	SARDAGQLTGELF
TRBJ1-4	few	TRBV10-3	ATPLVVQGATNEKLF
TRBJ1-4	many	TRBV20-1	SARDKDRGFNEKLF
TRBJ2-2	few	TRBV5-1	ASSLLGAGPHTGELF
TRBJ1-1	few	TRBV29-1	SVGDYTEAF
TRBJ1-4	few	TRBV20-1	SARVRDRAVGKLF
TRBJ2-7	many	TRBV29-1	SVETSVNYEQY
TRBJ1-5	.	TRBV3-1	ASSQGQGGPQH
TRBJ2-1	many	TRBV12-3/TRBV12-4	ASSPERLPNEQF
TRBJ1-5	many	TRBV10-3	AISPGPNQPQH
TRBJ2-5	.	TRBV5-1	ASSLTPTSGRETQY
TRBJ2-7	few	TRBV7-9	ASSPPQGAGTYEQY
TRBJ2-1	few	TRBV20-1	SANALIAGGEQF
TRBJ2-1	few	TRBV7-9	AGTGSSYNEQF
TRBJ1-5	few	TRBV5-1	ASSLEGPPWPQH
TRBJ2-2	few	TRBV5-1	ASSLGRTMNTGELF
TRBJ2-6	.	TRBV12-3/TRBV12-4	ASSLQGTLSGANVLT
TRBJ2-5	many	TRBV12-3/TRBV12-4	AITRGSETQY
TRBJ2-7	.	TRBV19	ASSISVVLVHEQY
TRBJ2-1	.	TRBV6-5	ASRSPSGGNNEQF
TRBJ2-1	.	TRBV3-1	ASSLRGGSHNEQF
TRBJ2-2	many	TRBV3-1	ASKEGNTGELF
TRBJ2-1	.	TRBV24-1	ATSGTSVNDQF
TRBJ2-7	.	TRBV28	ASSSAGTGVYEQY
TRBJ2-2	.	TRBV12-3/TRBV12-4	ASSLAPITGELF